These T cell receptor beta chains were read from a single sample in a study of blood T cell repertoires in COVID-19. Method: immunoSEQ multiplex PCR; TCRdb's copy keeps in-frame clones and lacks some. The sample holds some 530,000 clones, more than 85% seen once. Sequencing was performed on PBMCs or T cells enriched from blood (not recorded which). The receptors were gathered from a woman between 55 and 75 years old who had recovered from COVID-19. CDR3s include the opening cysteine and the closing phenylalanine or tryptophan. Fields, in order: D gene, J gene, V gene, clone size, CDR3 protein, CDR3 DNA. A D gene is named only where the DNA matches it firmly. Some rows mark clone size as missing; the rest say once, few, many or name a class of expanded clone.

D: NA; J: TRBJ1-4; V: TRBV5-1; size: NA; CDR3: CASSLAGEREKLFF; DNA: TGCGCCAGCAGCTTGGCCGGGGAGAGAGAAAAACTGTTTTTT
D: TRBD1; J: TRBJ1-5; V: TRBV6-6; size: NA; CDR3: CASSLQGPRSPPQHF; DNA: TGTGCCAGCAGTTTACAGGGGCCACGAAGTCCCCCCCAGCATTTT
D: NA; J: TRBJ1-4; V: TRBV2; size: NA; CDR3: CASSEPPHGQGGGEKLFF; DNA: TGTGCCAGCAGTGAACCCCCTCACGGCCAGGGTGGCGGTGAAAAACTGTTTTTT
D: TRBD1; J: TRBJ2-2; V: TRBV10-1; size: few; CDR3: CASSEPGQGAAGELFF; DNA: TGCGCCAGCAGTGAGCCGGGACAGGGGGCGGCCGGGGAGCTGTTTTTT
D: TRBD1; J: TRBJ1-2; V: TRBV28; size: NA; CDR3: CASSLGGQGSYGYTF; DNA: TGTGCCAGCAGTTTAGGAGGACAGGGGTCCTATGGCTACACCTTC
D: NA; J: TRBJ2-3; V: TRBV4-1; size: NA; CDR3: CASSQVAGVSTDTQYF; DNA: TGCGCCAGCAGCCAAGTAGCAGGGGTGAGCACAGATACGCAGTATTTT
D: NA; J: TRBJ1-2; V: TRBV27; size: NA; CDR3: CASSFGGHGYTF; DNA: TGTGCCAGCAGTTTTGGAGGGCACGGCTACACCTTC
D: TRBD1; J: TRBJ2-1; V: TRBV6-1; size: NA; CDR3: CASSDWDRGYNEQFF; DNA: TGTGCCAGCAGTGATTGGGACAGGGGGTACAATGAGCAGTTCTTC
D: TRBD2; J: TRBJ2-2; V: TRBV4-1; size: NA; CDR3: CASSHLSGGRNTGELFF; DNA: TGCGCCAGCAGCCATTTGAGCGGGGGACGGAACACCGGGGAGCTGTTTTTT
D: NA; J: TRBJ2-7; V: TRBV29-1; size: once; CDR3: CSTRQRGTTEQYF; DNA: TGCAGCACCAGACAAAGGGGGACTACCGAGCAGTACTTC